These 22 T cell receptor beta chains were sequenced from one sample in a study of naive and memory T cell subsets. Two oligonucleotides, mixed equimolar, formed the beta constant-region primer covering TRBC1 and TRBC2. TCRdb reanalysed the UMI-ligation and nested PCR reads using MiXCR and keeps one entry per CDR3 protein. The repertoire holds about 21,000 distinct CDR3 sequences, with 11% as singletons. The material sequenced was central memory CD8+ T cells from blood. Every receptor here comes from a human donor in good health.

This clonotype was found a few times. The CDR3 region is CASSLDSPGCEQFF. The DNA for the CDR3 is TGTGCCAGCAGTTTAGACTCCCCGGGCTGTGAGCAGTTCTTC. V usage is TRBV12-3 or TRBV12-4 and J usage is TRBJ2-1; D uncertain. The CDR3 is made up of 14 amino acids. Trimming pared 1 base from V and 9 bases from J, leaving 13 bases between.

In this sample, this clonotype turned up many times. The chain uses TRBV20-1 and TRBJ2-1; 8 nucleotides align to TRBD2. This CDR3 region has 17 residues. Germline assignment: CDR1 DFQATT and CDR2 SNEGSKA (reference sequence). The junction had 14 bases not matched to a gene; V was cut back by 5 bases and J by 2 bases. CDR3 coding DNA: TGCAGTGCTCACCCCAGCGGGAGTTCCCTCCCCTACAATGAGCAGTTCTTC. Amino acids: CSAHPSGSSLPYNEQFF.

This clonotype appeared many times. V usage is TRBV27 and J usage is TRBJ2-3; 10 bases line up with TRBD2. Germline V gene sequence: CDR1 MNHEY, CDR2 SMNVEV (reference sequence). This CDR3 spans 19 amino acids. The ends lost 7 bases at V and 1 base at J; junction bases unmatched: 17. The CDR3 protein is CASNSLVSYGLAGTDTQYF. In nucleotides, the CDR3 is TGTGCCAGCAATTCTCTAGTATCCTACGGACTAGCGGGCACAGATACGCAGTATTTT.

This clonotype has only a few counts. The V and J genes are TRBV7-6 and TRBJ2-1, with 10 bases matching TRBD2. Trimming at V came to 1 base and at J to 0 bases, leaving 9 bases not matched to a gene. CDR1 SGHVS and CDR2 FNYEAQ come from the germline V gene. This CDR3 is 19 amino acids long. CDR3 protein: CASSLGSGRASSSYNEQFF. CDR3 DNA: TGTGCCAGCAGCTTAGGCAGCGGGAGGGCTTCCAGCTCCTACAATGAGCAGTTCTTC.

This chain uses TRBV11-2 with TRBJ2-7, with D uncertain. V was trimmed by 4 bases and J by 5 bases, leaving 12 bases between them. The CDR3 consists of 13 residues. CDR1 SGHAT and CDR2 FQNNGV come from the germline V gene. The CDR3 loop reads CASSSSPTDEQYF. The CDR3, as DNA: TGTGCCAGCAGCTCCAGCCCTACTGACGAGCAGTACTTC. Variable domain in full (rest from reference TRBV11-2 and TRBJ2-7): EAGVAQSPRYKIIEKRQSVAFWCNPISGHATLYWYQQILGQGPKLLIQFQNNGVVDDSQLPKDRFSAERLKGVDSTLKIQPAKLEDSAVYLCASSSSPTDEQYFGPGTRLTVT.

In this sample, this clonotype turned up many times. The rearrangement uses TRBV24-1 and TRBJ1-6; no reliable D call. The V and J ends lost 7 bases and 8 bases respectively, with 17 bases between them. Germline V CDR1 and CDR2: KGHDR, SFDVKD. This CDR3 is built from 15 residues. The CDR3 reads CATRSKVSPYSPLHF. The CDR3 DNA sequence: TGTGCCACCAGATCCAAGGTTTCCCCCTATTCACCCCTCCACTTT.

The sample holds many counts of this clonotype. The gene calls are TRBV19 and TRBJ1-1; 7 bases line up with TRBD1. V was clipped by 6 bases and J by 2 bases; unmatched bases: 9. The length of the CDR3 is 15 residues. Germline V gene sequence: CDR1 LNHDA, CDR2 SQIVND (reference sequence). In nucleotides, the CDR3 is TGTGCCAGTAGGATTATGGCAGGGGGAAACACTGAAGCTTTCTTT. It yields the protein CASRIMAGGNTEAFF.

This clonotype was detected only a few times. V and J are TRBV14 and TRBJ2-1; weak D call: TRBD2 (6 bases). Germline CDR1 is SGHDN and CDR2 is FVKESK. Trimming stripped 4 bases from V and 4 bases from J, with 20 bases between. This CDR3 has 17 amino acids. In DNA form, the CDR3 reads TGTGCCAGCAGCCGCGGAACACTAGCATTTAATTACAATGAGCAGTTCTTC. Translating gives CASSRGTLAFNYNEQFF.

The table lists this clonotype with many counts. The chain carries TRBV4-3 and TRBJ2-1; 8 bases align to TRBD1. Germline trimming cut 1 base from V and 0 bases from J; bases unmatched to any gene: 11. CDR1 and CDR2 from the germline V gene are LGHNA and YSLEER. CDR3 length: 19 residues. CDR3 loop: CASSQGAGGRASSYNEQFF. CDR3 bases: TGCGCCAGCAGCCAAGGTGCAGGGGGCAGGGCTAGCTCCTACAATGAGCAGTTCTTC.

There are many counts of this clonotype. This chain connects TRBV19 to TRBJ2-6; D might be TRBD2 (5 bases). Germline V gene lookup returns CDR1 LNHDA and CDR2 SQIVND (reference sequence). The CDR3 has 15 residues. Trimming cost V 1 base and J 6 bases, with 10 bases left between them. This chain's CDR3 is CASSIVEGSANVLTF. The CDR3 DNA reads as TGTGCCAGTAGTATAGTAGAGGGTTCGGCCAACGTCCTGACTTTC.

This chain joins TRBV9 and TRBJ2-7; maybe TRBD2 (6 bases). The CDR3 has 15 amino acids. The V and J ends lost 0 bases and 3 bases respectively, with 13 bases between them. Germline lookup yields CDR1 SGDLS and CDR2 YYNGEE. The CDR3 nucleotides read TGTGCCAGCAGCGTAGGTGGCGGGGTGGGCTACGAGCAGTACTTC. Translating it yields CASSVGGGVGYEQYF.

By share, this clonotype ranks as medium-sized. The chain uses TRBV6-5 and TRBJ1-2; 8 positions agree with TRBD1. This CDR3 spans 13 amino acids. Per the germline V gene, CDR1 is MNHEY and CDR2 is SVGAGI. J lost 4 bases, V lost 6 bases, and 4 bases had no gene match. CDR3 coding DNA: TGTGCCAGCAGCCTGGACAGGGCCTATGGCTACACCTTC. Translating it yields CASSLDRAYGYTF.

This clonotype ranks as medium-sized (0.01 to 0.1%). The CDR3 nucleotides are TGCGCCAGCAGCCAAGGTCCAGTCAGTTACGAGCAGTACTTC. It is translated as CASSQGPVSYEQYF. The rearrangement links TRBV4-1 to TRBJ2-7; D uncertain. Germline CDR1 MGHRA, CDR2 YSYEKL. This CDR3 comprises 14 residues. V was cut by 1 base and J by 4 bases, with 11 bases left in between.

The chain has TRBV11-2 and TRBJ2-3, with TRBD2 matching over 10 bases. The germline V gene encodes CDR1 SGHAT and CDR2 FQNNGV. The ends lost 1 base at V and 4 bases at J; junction bases unmatched: 5. CDR3 size: 16 residues. CDR3 sequence reads: CASSLASGRGADTQYF. The CDR3, as DNA: TGTGCCAGCAGCTTAGCCAGCGGGAGGGGGGCAGATACGCAGTATTTT.

This chain connects TRBV5-5 to TRBJ2-3; TRBD2 agrees at 9 bases. This CDR3 has 15 amino acids. Germline V gene sequence: CDR1 SGHKS, CDR2 YYEKEE (reference sequence). The trim removed 4 bases at V and 4 bases at J, leaving 7 bases unmatched. The CDR3 protein is CASSLQGLAPDTQYF. The CDR3 DNA reads TGTGCCAGCAGCCTCCAGGGACTAGCCCCAGATACGCAGTATTTT.

CDR3 coding DNA: TGCGCCAGCAGCCAATACGACGAGCAGTACTTC. Its protein product is CASSQYDEQYF. The chain links TRBV4-1 to TRBJ2-7; no definite D call. From germline, CDR1 is MGHRA and CDR2 YSYEKL. The CDR3 length is 11 residues. Trimming cost V 2 bases and J 5 bases, with 4 bases left between them.

This clonotype was seen only a few times. A much larger clone lies one base from this, so it may be a read error. The chain carries TRBV2 and TRBJ2-3; maybe TRBD1 (6 bases). The CDR3 contains 14 residues. Germline V lookup: CDR1 SNHLY, CDR2 FYNNEI. CDR3 region: CASSDGDRTDAQYF. In DNA, the CDR3 is TGTGCCAGCAGTGACGGGGATCGGACAGATGCGCAGTATTTT.

This clonotype was counted ten times or more. The V and J genes are TRBV9 and TRBJ2-1, with 7 bases fitting TRBD2. The V segment lost 0 bases and the J segment 0 bases; nucleotides outside the gene matches: 6. Germline CDR1 and CDR2: SGDLS and YYNGEE. The CDR3 spans 17 residues. CDR3 in amino acids: CASSVGQRGSSYNEQFF. The CDR3 DNA reads TGTGCCAGCAGCGTAGGTCAGCGGGGCAGCTCCTACAATGAGCAGTTCTTC. The entire variable domain, with the rest obtained from reference TRBV9 and TRBJ2-1, is as follows: DSGVTQTPKHLITATGQRVTLRCSPRSGDLSVYWYQQSLDQGLQFLIQYYNGEERAKGNILERFSAQQFPDLHSELNLSSLELGDSALYFCASSVGQRGSSYNEQFFGPGTRLTVL.

This clonotype was detected a few times. V usage is TRBV19 and J usage is TRBJ2-7; D is uncertain. With 3 bases removed from V and 3 bases from J, the gap between germline ends came to 9 bases. CDR1 is LNHDA and CDR2 is SQIVND in the germline V gene (reference sequence). The CDR3 loop spans 13 amino acids. CDR3 protein: CASSIMAGYEQYF. CDR3 DNA: TGTGCCAGTAGTATCATGGCCGGCTACGAGCAGTACTTC.

This clonotype has a count of ten or more. CDR3 sequence reads: CASSLLSQYTF. In nucleotides, the CDR3 is TGTGCCAGCAGCTTGCTAAGTCAATACACCTTC. The chain combines TRBV5-4 with TRBJ1-2; D gene uncertain. The length of the CDR3 is 11 residues. Trimming cost V 1 base and J 11 bases, with 9 bases left between them. Germline lookup yields CDR1 SGHNT and CDR2 YYREEE (reference sequence).

The chain combines TRBV27 with TRBJ2-7; D perhaps matches TRBD1 (6 bases). The CDR3 runs 13 residues. V lost 2 bases and J lost 6, with 11 bases in between. CDR1 is MNHEY and CDR2 is SMNVEV in the germline V gene (reference sequence). The CDR3 nucleotides are TGTGCCAGCAGTTTAACTACAGGGCTCGAGCAGTACTTC. Encoded protein: CASSLTTGLEQYF.

This clonotype was seen repeatedly, ten times or more. The rearrangement joins TRBV7-8 to TRBJ1-5, with 7 nucleotides matching TRBD1. Trimming at V came to 2 bases and at J to 1 base, leaving 2 bases not matched to a gene. The CDR3 spans 15 residues. Germline CDR1 and CDR2: SGHVS and FQNEAQ. In nucleotides, the CDR3 is TGTGCCAGCAGCTTATTGACAGGGAGCAATCAGCCCCAGCATTTT. This sequence encodes CASSLLTGSNQPQHF.